This passage covers 12 T cell receptor beta chains from one sample sequenced in a study of T cell clusters in autoimmune cytopenias. Multiplex touch-down PCR amplified TRB using TRB-A and TRB-B pools in one tube. TCRdb reanalyzed the multiplex PCR reads and collapses them to one entry per CDR3 protein, without DNA. The sample has some 5,100 distinct CDR3 sequences; the top ten hold 5.5% to 7.5%. Each sample's input was roughly 230 ng genomic DNA, some 38,000 genome equivalents. This same sample was also part of a study on T cell repertoires in aging, cancer and after chemotherapy.

Specimen: peripheral blood. These receptors came from a human donor in good health.

This clonotype counts as medium-sized (0.01 to 0.1%) by frequency. CDR3 sequence: CASSTGQSGNTIYF. The V gene is TRBV19, the J gene TRBJ1-3; the D call of TRBD1 rests on TCRdb alone, since no DNA is present to check it. CDR3 length equals 14 residues. Germline CDR1 is LNHDA and CDR2 is SQIVND (reference sequence).

This rearrangement joins TRBV5-4 to TRBJ2-7; TCRdb lists TRBD2, though no DNA is available to test this call. The CDR3 length is 15 residues. The V gene's germline CDR1 is SGHNT and CDR2 YYREEE (reference sequence). The chain's CDR3 is CASSLAGGLSYEQYF.

By frequency, this clonotype registers medium-sized. This chain links TRBV5-5 with TRBJ2-3; TCRdb's D call, TRBD2, is unchecked because there is no DNA. CDR1 and CDR2 from the germline V gene are SGHKS and YYEKEE (reference sequence). The CDR3 contains 16 residues. This CDR3 is CASSLGGLGLGDTQYF.

This chain connects TRBV7-9 to TRBJ2-2; the D gene TCRdb calls, TRBD1, cannot be checked with no DNA. This CDR3 spans 13 amino acids. Germline lookup yields CDR1 SEHNR and CDR2 FQNEAQ (reference sequence). CDR3 sequence: CASSPPYPGELFF.

In terms of frequency, this clonotype is medium-sized. The chain has TRBV15 and TRBJ2-7; TCRdb returns TRBD1, unconfirmable since there is no DNA. This CDR3 has 17 residues. Germline V lookup: CDR1 LNHNV, CDR2 YYDKDF (reference sequence). This CDR3 is CATSRQLGGQGNHEQYF.

This clonotype is identified as medium-sized from frequency. V is TRBV27 and J is TRBJ1-4; TCRdb selects TRBD1, and the lack of DNA leaves this call unchecked. Germline CDR1 reads MNHEY; CDR2 reads SMNVEV (reference sequence). The CDR3 is made up of 15 amino acids. The CDR3 sequence is CASTLRGQGREKLFF.

The rearrangement joins TRBV28 to TRBJ2-5; TCRdb's assignment of TRBD1 cannot be checked, as there is no DNA. The CDR3 totals 15 residues. Germline loops: CDR1 MDHEN, CDR2 SYDVKM. CDR3: CARHRPGPRGETQYF.

This clonotype is classed as medium-sized by frequency. The rearrangement links TRBV27 to TRBJ2-7; TCRdb's assignment of TRBD1 cannot be checked, as there is no DNA. Germline loops: CDR1 MNHEY, CDR2 SMNVEV (reference sequence). CDR3 size: 14 residues. CDR3 protein: CASSTRQGGYEQYF.

This chain links TRBV5-1 with TRBJ2-3. The CDR3 runs to 14 residues. Germline CDR1 reads SGHRS; CDR2 reads YFSETQ. The CDR3 region is CASSLGAVTDTQYF.

This chain links TRBV5-1 with TRBJ1-5; the TCRdb call, TRBD1, lacks DNA for checking. Germline V gives CDR1 SGHRS, CDR2 YFSETQ. This CDR3 has 15 residues. This chain's CDR3 is CASRLTGQGNQPQHF.

By frequency, this clonotype registers medium-sized. The chain recombines TRBV6-1 with TRBJ2-7. CDR1 is MNHNS and CDR2 is SASEGT in the germline V gene. This CDR3 contains 15 residues. The CDR3 here is CASATYSFNVYEQYF.

The genes are TRBV7-4 and TRBJ1-1; TCRdb's D call of TRBD1 is untestable without DNA. CDR1 is SGHVT and CDR2 is SQSDAQ in the germline V gene. The CDR3 runs to 16 residues. This chain's CDR3 is CASSQDQGGANTEAFF.